Listed below are T cell receptor beta chains from one sample, sequenced in a study of patients and donors after allogeneic stem cell transplantation. From the RT-PCR reads, TCRdb called clonotypes with MiXCR, one entry per CDR3 protein. Here the sample spans tens of thousands of distinct CDR3 sequences, 5% being singletons. What was sequenced was blood, either unsorted or a sorted T cell fraction (not recorded which). These receptors came from a human donor who was either an allogeneic HSCT recipient or a stem cell or donor lymphocyte infusion donor (not recorded which). It is not recorded whose cells these are; they may come from a transplant donor. Both conserved end residues are part of each CDR3. The order of the fields is V gene, D gene, J gene, CDR3 length, clone size, CDR3 DNA, CDR3 protein. D genes are given only for firm matches. Size values are once, few and many counts, or a class for expanded clones, and some rows have none.

>TRBV30|TRBD1|TRBJ1-6|14|NA
TGTGCCTGGTCTCCGGACAGGGGGCGTTCACCCCTCCACTTT
CAWSPDRGRSPLHF
>TRBV20-1|TRBD2|TRBJ2-2|16|many
TGCAGTGCTAGAGTGGGGGGAGCGGGGATCACCGGGGAGCTGTTTTTT
CSARVGGAGITGELFF
>TRBV27|NA|TRBJ2-7|14|many
TGTGCCAGCAGTTCCGGGACTCTATCCTACGAGCAGTACTTC
CASSSGTLSYEQYF
>TRBV6-1|NA|TRBJ1-5|13|many
TGTGCCAGCAGGCCCACGGGGCATCAGCCCCAGCATTTT
CASRPTGHQPQHF
>TRBV5-1|NA|TRBJ2-1|16|NA
TGCGCCAGCACCCTTGGTGGGGGGGCCATATACAATGAGCAGTTCTTC
CASTLGGGAIYNEQFF
>TRBV20-1|NA|TRBJ2-3|15|few
TGCAGTGTACCGGGGTCAATGGCGGGCACAGATACGCAGTATTTT
CSVPGSMAGTDTQYF
>TRBV9|NA|TRBJ2-1|15|many
TGTGCCAGCAGCTCCGGGCCGACCGGAGGGGATGAGCAGTTCTTC
CASSSGPTGGDEQFF
>TRBV24-1|NA|TRBJ2-5|15|NA
TGTGCCACCAGTGAATTGGGCGACACCCAAGAGACCCAGTACTTC
CATSELGDTQETQYF
>TRBV20-1|NA|TRBJ1-2|17|many
TGCAGTGCTAGACCCCTCAGGGCAGTCGATTCTTTCTATGGCTACACCTTC
CSARPLRAVDSFYGYTF
>TRBV7-8|NA|TRBJ2-7|14|medium-sized
TGTGCCAGCAGTCCCGGGACGAGGGCCTACGAGCAGTACTTC
CASSPGTRAYEQYF
>TRBV7-9|NA|TRBJ2-1|14|many
TGTGCCAGCAGCGCCGGGACTCAGGCGGGTACGCAGTTCTTC
CASSAGTQAGTQFF
>TRBV15|NA|TRBJ2-1|15|many
TGTGCCACCAGCAGAGCCAGGATCGCCTACAATGAGCAGTTCTTC
CATSRARIAYNEQFF
>TRBV5-6|NA|TRBJ2-3|12|few
TGTGCCAGCAGCCTCCTAGGGGGTACGCAGTATTTT
CASSLLGGTQYF
>TRBV3-1|NA|TRBJ1-1|15|NA
TGTGCCAGCAGCCAAGGCTCAGGGTGGGAGACTGAAGCTTTCTTT
CASSQGSGWETEAFF
>TRBV7-9|TRBD2|TRBJ2-3|15|many
TGTGCCAGCAGCGCGCGGGGAGGGGAGACAGATACGCAGTATTTT
CASSARGGETDTQYF
>TRBV10-3|NA|TRBJ2-5|13|NA
TGTGCCATCAGTGTACAAAGCCAAGAGACCCAGTACTTC
CAISVQSQETQYF
>TRBV7-4|NA|TRBJ1-2|13|many
TGTGCCAGCAGCTTAGCCGGCAAGTATGGCTACACCTTC
CASSLAGKYGYTF
>TRBV6-2/TRBV6-3|NA|TRBJ1-5|14|many
TGTGCCAGCCGGTCCGTTGGGGGGGATCAGCCCCAGCATTTT
CASRSVGGDQPQHF
>TRBV27|NA|TRBJ1-5|15|NA
TGTGCCAGCAGTCCCCAGGGAAGGGGCAATCAGCCCCAGCATTTT
CASSPQGRGNQPQHF
>TRBV27|NA|TRBJ1-1|14|many
TGTGCCAGCAGTCCCGGGACACGGAGCACTGAAGCTTTCTTT
CASSPGTRSTEAFF
>TRBV20-1|TRBD1|TRBJ2-5|13|NA
TGCAGTGCCACGGACAGGGCTGCAGAGACCCAGTACTTC
CSATDRAAETQYF
>TRBV7-2|TRBD2|TRBJ2-5|15|many
TGTGCCAGCAGCTTACTAGCGGGAGCGGGGGAGACCCAGTACTTC
CASSLLAGAGETQYF
>TRBV7-9|NA|TRBJ1-3|16|many
TGTGCCAGCAGCTTTCCGAACAGGACCCCGGGGAACACCATATATTTT
CASSFPNRTPGNTIYF
>TRBV5-5|NA|TRBJ1-1|13|few
TGTGCCAGCAGCTTTGTAGGGAAAACTGAAGCTTTCTTT
CASSFVGKTEAFF